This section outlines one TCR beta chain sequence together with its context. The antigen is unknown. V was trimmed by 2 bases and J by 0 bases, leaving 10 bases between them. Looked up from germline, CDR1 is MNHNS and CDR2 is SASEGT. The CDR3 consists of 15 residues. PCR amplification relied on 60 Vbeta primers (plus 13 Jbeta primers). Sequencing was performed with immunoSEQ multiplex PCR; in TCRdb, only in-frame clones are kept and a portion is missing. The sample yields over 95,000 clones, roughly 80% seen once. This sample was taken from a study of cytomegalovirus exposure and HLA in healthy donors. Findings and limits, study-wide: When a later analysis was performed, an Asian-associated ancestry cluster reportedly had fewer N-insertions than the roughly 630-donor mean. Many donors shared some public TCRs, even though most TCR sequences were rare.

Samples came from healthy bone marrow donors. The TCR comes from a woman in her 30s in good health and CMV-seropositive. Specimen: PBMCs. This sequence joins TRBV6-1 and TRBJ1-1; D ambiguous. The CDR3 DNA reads TGTGCCAGCAGTGAATCCCGACATTTGAACACTGAAGCTTTCTTT. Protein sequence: CASSESRHLNTEAFF.